This TCR beta chain is drawn from a study of blood T cell dynamics during melanoma immunotherapy. Background on the study: First-line therapy was either pembrolizumab or nivolumab with ipilimumab for metastatic melanoma. Study results and caveats: Clones driving repertoire changes may be melanoma-specific or general immune activation.

A fixed DNA input of roughly 0.35 ug was used per bulk PBMC sample. Profiling relied on immunoSEQ multiplex PCR, and the TCRdb table lists in-frame clones only, not all of them. In the table there are several thousand clones, over 75% of which are singletons. Remarks on this clone: What it binds is not known.

The CDR3 length is 16 residues. Germline V gene sequence: CDR1 SGHRS, CDR2 YFSETQ. V dropped 0 bases and J dropped 3 bases, with 16 bases sitting between them. This sample's time point: week 3, after first cycle of checkpoint inhibitor. No patient had earlier systemic cancer treatment, concurrent immunosuppressants, or another active cancer. The material was blood, obtained from a patient treated with checkpoint blockade. This clonotype was sampled from a human donor with melanoma. The gene calls are TRBV5-1 and TRBJ2-7; D could derive from TRBD1 or TRBD2 (5 bases each). The CDR3 region has the DNA TGCGCCAGCAGCTTGGGCCACCGGGACGGGGTCTACGAGCAGTACTTC. Its translation is CASSLGHRDGVYEQYF.